The 11 T cell receptor beta chains given below trace back to one sample, sequenced in a study of blood T cells in healthy people across ages. A second PCR, run for roughly 7 to 11 cycles, used a sample-barcoded 5' primer plus a J-beta primer mix. TCRdb re-derived calls from the 5' RACE reads in MiXCR, one entry per CDR3 protein. The sample carries about 1,500,000 distinct CDR3 sequences, 42% recorded once. Sequencing input: blood. The receptors come from a woman aged 18-35 years in good health.

The CDR3 DNA is TGTGCCAGCAGCCAAGATGAAGGGGGGGGGAAGTCGAGCAATGAGCAGTTCTTC. Translated: CASSQDEGGGKSSNEQFF. The genes are TRBV3-1 and TRBJ2-1, with TRBD2 as a possible D gene (7 bases). The germline CDR1 and CDR2 sequences are LGHDT and YNNKEL (reference sequence). CDR3 size: 18 residues. Trimming took 0 bases from V and 6 from J, leaving 21 bases between them.

The chain recombines TRBV11-2 with TRBJ2-2; 9 bases align to TRBD2. The V segment lost 6 bases and the J segment 4 bases; nucleotides outside the gene matches: 9. CDR1 is SGHAT and CDR2 is FQNNGV in the germline V gene. This CDR3 contains 16 residues. The CDR3 sequence is CASRLRREGLTGELFF. As DNA, the CDR3 is TGTGCCAGCAGACTACGGCGGGAGGGCCTCACCGGGGAGCTGTTTTTT.

This chain joins TRBV9 and TRBJ1-1; D is possibly TRBD1 (5 bases). CDR3 length equals 11 residues. Trimming removed 4 bases at V and 8 bases at J, with 9 bases between. Germline lookup yields CDR1 SGDLS and CDR2 YYNGEE. This chain's CDR3 is CASSPTVEAFF. Here the CDR3 DNA reads TGTGCCAGCAGCCCGACAGTAGAAGCTTTCTTT.

In its sample, this clonotype was seen a few times. This chain connects TRBV6-5 to TRBJ1-2, with 7 nucleotides matching TRBD1. J was trimmed by 4 bases and V by 7 bases; bases with no gene match: 12. CDR3 length: 15 amino acids. Germline CDR1 is MNHEY and CDR2 is SVGAGI. The CDR3 DNA sequence: TGTGCCAGCACCGACCGGCACAGGGGCTCCTATGGCTACACCTTC. It is translated as CASTDRHRGSYGYTF.

The count of this clonotype is one. The CDR3 DNA is TGCGCCAGCAGCTTGGGAAGTCGCAGCGGGAGGGAGACCCAGTACTTC. This sequence encodes CASSLGSRSGRETQYF. The gene calls are TRBV5-1 and TRBJ2-5; 9 nucleotides agree with TRBD2. The junction had 8 bases not matched to a gene; V was cut back by 0 bases and J by 5 bases. CDR1 and CDR2 (germline): SGHRS, YFSETQ. CDR3 length equals 16 residues.

This clonotype has a handful of counts. Germline is not matched at one junction end, which may reflect a read error. The J gene is TRBJ2-7, the V gene TRBV7-2, with D possibly called TRBD1 or TRBD2 (6 bases each). This CDR3 contains 16 residues. Germline V gene data show CDR1 as SGHTA and CDR2 as FQGNSA. The CDR3 region is CASRLGGGTDSYEQYF. DNA of the CDR3: TGTGCCAGCAGATTAGGAGGGGGGACCGATTCCTACGAGCAGTACTTC.

The rearrangement joins TRBV6-1 to TRBJ2-3; D could derive from TRBD1 or TRBD2 (5 bases each). This CDR3 is 16 amino acids long. CDR1 MNHNS and CDR2 SASEGT come from the germline V gene. V gave up 2 bases and J gave up 3 bases, with 15 bases separating them. Here the CDR3 reads CASSENEGRATDTQYF. CDR3 bases: TGTGCCAGCAGTGAAAACGAGGGCAGGGCGACAGATACGCAGTATTTT.

The rearrangement joins TRBV4-3 to TRBJ2-1, with 12 bases aligning to TRBD2. Trimming took 0 bases from V and 8 from J; bases not matched to a gene: 8. Per the germline V gene, CDR1 is LGHNA and CDR2 is YSLEER. The CDR3 has 17 residues. The CDR3 spells CASSQDLTSGGMDEQFF. The CDR3 coding sequence is TGCGCCAGCAGCCAAGATCTGACTAGCGGGGGTATGGATGAGCAGTTCTTC.

The V call is TRBV4-2, the J call TRBJ1-1; TRBD1 might be the D (5 bases). Trimming shortened V by 1 base and J by 7 bases, and 16 bases separated the two germline ends. CDR3 length equals 15 residues. Germline CDR1 and CDR2: LGHNA and YNFKEQ. The CDR3 sequence: CASSQGSKGEFEAFF. DNA of the CDR3: TGTGCCAGCAGCCAAGGAAGCAAAGGGGAGTTTGAAGCTTTCTTT.

This chain uses TRBV7-9 with TRBJ2-1; 8 bases are a match to TRBD2. The CDR3 is 12 residues long. Germline V gene lookup returns CDR1 SEHNR and CDR2 FQNEAQ (reference sequence). V gave up 3 bases and J gave up 12 bases; unmatched junction bases: 4. CDR3 in DNA: TGTGCCAGCAGCTTCCGGGAGGGCATGCAGTTCTTC. Amino acid sequence: CASSFREGMQFF.

V and J are TRBV2 and TRBJ1-1, with D possibly matching TRBD1 (6 bases). CDR1 is SNHLY and CDR2 is FYNNEI in the germline V gene. The CDR3 covers 13 residues. V was shortened by 7 bases and J by 4 bases, with 13 bases between the two germline ends. CDR3 loop: CASTPGDSTEAFF. DNA for the CDR3: TGTGCCAGCACCCCAGGGGATTCCACTGAAGCTTTCTTT.